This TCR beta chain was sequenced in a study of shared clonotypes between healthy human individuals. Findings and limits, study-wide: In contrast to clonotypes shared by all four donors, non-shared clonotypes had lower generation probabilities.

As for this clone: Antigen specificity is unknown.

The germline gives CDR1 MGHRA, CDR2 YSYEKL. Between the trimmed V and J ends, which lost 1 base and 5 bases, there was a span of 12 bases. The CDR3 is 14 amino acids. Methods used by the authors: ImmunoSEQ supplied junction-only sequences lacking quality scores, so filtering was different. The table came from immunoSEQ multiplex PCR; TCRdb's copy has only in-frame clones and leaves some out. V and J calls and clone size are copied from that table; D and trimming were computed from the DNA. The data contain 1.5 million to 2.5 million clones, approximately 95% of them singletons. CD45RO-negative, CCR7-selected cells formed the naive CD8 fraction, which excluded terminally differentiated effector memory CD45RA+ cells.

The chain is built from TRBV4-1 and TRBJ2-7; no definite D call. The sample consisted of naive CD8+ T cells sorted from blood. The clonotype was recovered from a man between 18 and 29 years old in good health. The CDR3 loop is CASSQVNFADEQYF. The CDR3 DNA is TGCGCCAGCAGCCAAGTGAATTTCGCCGACGAGCAGTACTTC.